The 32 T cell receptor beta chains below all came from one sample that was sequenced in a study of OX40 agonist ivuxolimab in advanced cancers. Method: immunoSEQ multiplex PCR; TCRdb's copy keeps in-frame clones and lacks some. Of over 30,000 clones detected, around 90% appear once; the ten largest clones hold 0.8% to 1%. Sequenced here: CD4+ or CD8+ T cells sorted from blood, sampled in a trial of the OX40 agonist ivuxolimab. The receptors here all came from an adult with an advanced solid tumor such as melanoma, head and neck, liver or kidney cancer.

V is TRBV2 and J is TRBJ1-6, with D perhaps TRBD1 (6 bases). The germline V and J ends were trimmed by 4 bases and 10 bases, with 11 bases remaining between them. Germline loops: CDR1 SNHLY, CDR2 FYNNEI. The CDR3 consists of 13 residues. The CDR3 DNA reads TGTGCCAGCAGTGCAGGGGCCCTATCACCCCTCCACTTT. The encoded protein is CASSAGALSPLHF.

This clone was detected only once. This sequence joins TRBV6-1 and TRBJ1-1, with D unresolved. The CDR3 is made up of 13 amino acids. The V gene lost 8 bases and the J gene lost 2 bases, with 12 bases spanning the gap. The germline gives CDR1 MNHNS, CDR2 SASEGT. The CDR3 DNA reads TGTGCCAGCCGACTGAAACCTAACACTGAAGCTTTCTTT. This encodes CASRLKPNTEAFF.

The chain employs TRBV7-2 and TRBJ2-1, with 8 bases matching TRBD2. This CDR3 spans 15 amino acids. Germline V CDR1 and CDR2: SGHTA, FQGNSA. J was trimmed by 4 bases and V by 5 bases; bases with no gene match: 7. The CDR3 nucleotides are TGTGCCAGCAGCCCCTCGGGAGGGAGTTACAATGAGCAGTTCTTC. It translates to CASSPSGGSYNEQFF.

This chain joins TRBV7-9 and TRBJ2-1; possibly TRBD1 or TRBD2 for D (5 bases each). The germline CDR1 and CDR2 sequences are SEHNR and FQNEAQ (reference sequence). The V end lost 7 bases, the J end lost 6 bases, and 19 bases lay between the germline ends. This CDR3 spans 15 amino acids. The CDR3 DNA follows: TGTGCCAGCATCCCGTGGGTAGGGACGGCCAATGAGCAGTTCTTC. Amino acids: CASIPWVGTANEQFF.

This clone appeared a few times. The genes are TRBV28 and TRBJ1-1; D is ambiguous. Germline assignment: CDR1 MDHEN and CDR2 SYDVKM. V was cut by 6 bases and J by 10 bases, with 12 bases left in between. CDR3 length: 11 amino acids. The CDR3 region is CASSHFGGAFF. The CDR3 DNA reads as TGTGCCAGCAGCCACTTTGGTGGAGCTTTCTTT.

The CDR3 here is CASSSGGPQGYGYTF. In DNA, the CDR3 is TGTGCCAGCAGCTCCGGCGGGCCACAAGGCTATGGCTACACCTTC. The chain recombines TRBV5-6 with TRBJ1-2; no definite D call. Per the germline V gene, CDR1 is SGHDT and CDR2 is YYEEEE. The CDR3 extends over 15 amino acids. The germline V and J ends were trimmed by 3 bases and 4 bases, with 16 bases remaining between them.

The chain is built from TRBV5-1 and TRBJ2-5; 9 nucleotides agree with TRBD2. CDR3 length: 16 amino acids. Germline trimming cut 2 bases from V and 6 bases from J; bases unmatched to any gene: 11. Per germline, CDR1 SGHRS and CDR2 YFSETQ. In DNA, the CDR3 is TGCGCCAGCAGCTTCCAAGCGGGGGGCCCCGGGAAGACCCAGTACTTC. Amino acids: CASSFQAGGPGKTQYF.

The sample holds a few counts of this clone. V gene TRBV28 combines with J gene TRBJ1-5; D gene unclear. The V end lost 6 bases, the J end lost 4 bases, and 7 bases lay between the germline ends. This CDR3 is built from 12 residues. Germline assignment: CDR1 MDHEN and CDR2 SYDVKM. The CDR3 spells CASRVLNQPQHF. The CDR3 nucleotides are TGTGCCAGCAGGGTCTTAAATCAGCCCCAGCATTTT.

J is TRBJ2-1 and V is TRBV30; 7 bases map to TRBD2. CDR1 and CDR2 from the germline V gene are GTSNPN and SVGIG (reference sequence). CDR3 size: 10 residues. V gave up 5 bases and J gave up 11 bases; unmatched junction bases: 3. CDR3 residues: CAWAGGKQFF. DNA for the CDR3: TGTGCCTGGGCCGGGGGGAAGCAGTTCTTC.

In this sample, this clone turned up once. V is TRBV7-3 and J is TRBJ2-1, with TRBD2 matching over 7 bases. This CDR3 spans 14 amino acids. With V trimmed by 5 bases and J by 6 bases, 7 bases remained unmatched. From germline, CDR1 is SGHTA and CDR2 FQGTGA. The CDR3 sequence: CASSPGTTFNEQFF. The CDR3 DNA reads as TGTGCCAGCAGCCCAGGGACTACCTTCAATGAGCAGTTCTTC.

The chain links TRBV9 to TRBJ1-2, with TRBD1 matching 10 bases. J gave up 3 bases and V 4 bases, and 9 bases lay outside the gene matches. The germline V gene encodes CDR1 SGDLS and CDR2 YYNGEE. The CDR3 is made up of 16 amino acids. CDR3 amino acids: CASSKQGQGLDYGYTF. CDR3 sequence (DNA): TGTGCCAGCAGCAAACAGGGACAGGGGTTGGACTATGGCTACACCTTC.

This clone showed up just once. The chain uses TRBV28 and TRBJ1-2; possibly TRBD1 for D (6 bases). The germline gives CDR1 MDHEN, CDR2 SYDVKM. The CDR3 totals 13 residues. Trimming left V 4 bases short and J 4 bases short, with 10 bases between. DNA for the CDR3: TGTGCCAGCAGTTACAGGGCCGGCTATGGCTACACCTTC. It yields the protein CASSYRAGYGYTF.

The CDR3 DNA reads as TGTGCCAGCAGCGTAGCTGGGGGAGGGGGCGATGGCTACACCTTC. Amino acids: CASSVAGGGGDGYTF. The J gene is TRBJ1-2, the V gene TRBV9; 7 positions match TRBD1. The CDR3 length is 15 residues. In germline, CDR1 is SGDLS, CDR2 YYNGEE. V trimming: 0 bases; J trimming: 6 bases; junction bases outside the gene matches: 8.

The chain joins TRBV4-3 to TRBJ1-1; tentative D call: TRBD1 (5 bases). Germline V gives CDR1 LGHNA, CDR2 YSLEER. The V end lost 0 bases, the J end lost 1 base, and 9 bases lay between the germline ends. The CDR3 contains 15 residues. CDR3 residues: CASSQDAGTNTEAFF. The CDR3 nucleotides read TGCGCCAGCAGCCAAGATGCGGGGACGAACACTGAAGCTTTCTTT.

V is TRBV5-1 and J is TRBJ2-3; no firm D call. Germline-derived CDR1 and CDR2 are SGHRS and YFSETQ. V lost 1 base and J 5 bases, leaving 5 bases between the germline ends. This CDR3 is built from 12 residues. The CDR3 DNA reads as TGCGCCAGCAGCTTGCGTGAAGATACGCAGTATTTT. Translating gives CASSLREDTQYF.

The CDR3 reads CASSQQRSDTQYF. CDR3 DNA: TGTGCCAGCTCACAACAGAGGTCAGATACGCAGTATTTT. This chain connects TRBV18 to TRBJ2-3; D gene uncertain. The CDR3 runs 13 residues. Trimming left V 4 bases short and J 4 bases short, with 9 bases between. In germline, CDR1 is KGHSH, CDR2 LQKENI.

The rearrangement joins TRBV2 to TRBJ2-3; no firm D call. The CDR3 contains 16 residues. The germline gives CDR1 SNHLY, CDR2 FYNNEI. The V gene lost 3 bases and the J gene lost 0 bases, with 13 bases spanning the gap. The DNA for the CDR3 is TGTGCCAGCAGTGACAGACGGTTTCCTAGCACAGATACGCAGTATTTT. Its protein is CASSDRRFPSTDTQYF.

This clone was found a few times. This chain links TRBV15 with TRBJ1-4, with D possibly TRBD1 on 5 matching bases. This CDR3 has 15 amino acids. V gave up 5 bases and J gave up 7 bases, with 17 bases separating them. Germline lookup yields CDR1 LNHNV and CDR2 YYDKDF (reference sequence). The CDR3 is CATSRVGGSSEKLFF. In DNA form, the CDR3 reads TGTGCCACCAGCCGAGTCGGGGGGTCGAGTGAAAAACTGTTTTTT. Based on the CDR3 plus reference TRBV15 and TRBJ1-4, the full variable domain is DAMVIQNPRYQVTQFGKPVTLSCSQTLNHNVMYWYQQKSSQAPKLLFHYYDKDFNNEADTPDNFQSRRPNTSFCFLDIRSPGLGDTAMYLCATSRVGGSSEKLFFGSGTQLSVL.

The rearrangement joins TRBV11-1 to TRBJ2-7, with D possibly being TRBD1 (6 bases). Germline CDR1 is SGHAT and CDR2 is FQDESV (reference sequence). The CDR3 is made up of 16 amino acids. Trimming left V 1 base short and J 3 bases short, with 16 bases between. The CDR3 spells CASSLVPTGSNYEQYF. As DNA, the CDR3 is TGTGCCAGCAGCTTAGTCCCTACAGGGTCTAACTACGAGCAGTACTTC.

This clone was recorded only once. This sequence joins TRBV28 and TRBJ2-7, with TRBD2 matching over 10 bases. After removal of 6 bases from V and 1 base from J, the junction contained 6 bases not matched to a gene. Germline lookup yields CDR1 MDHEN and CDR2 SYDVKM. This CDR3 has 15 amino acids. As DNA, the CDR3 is TGTGCCAGCAGGGAGACTAGCGGGTTTTCCTACGAGCAGTACTTC. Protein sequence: CASRETSGFSYEQYF.

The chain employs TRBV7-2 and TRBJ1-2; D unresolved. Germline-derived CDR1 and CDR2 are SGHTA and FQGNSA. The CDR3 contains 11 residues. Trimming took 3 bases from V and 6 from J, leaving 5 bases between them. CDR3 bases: TGTGCCAGCAGCTTGAGGGATGGCTACACCTTC. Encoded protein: CASSLRDGYTF. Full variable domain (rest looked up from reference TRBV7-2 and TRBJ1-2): GAGVSQSPSNKVTEKGKDVELRCDPISGHTALYWYRQSLGQGLEFLIYFQGNSAPDKSGLPSDRFSAERTGGSVSTLTIQRTQQEDSAVYLCASSLRDGYTFGSGTRLTVV.

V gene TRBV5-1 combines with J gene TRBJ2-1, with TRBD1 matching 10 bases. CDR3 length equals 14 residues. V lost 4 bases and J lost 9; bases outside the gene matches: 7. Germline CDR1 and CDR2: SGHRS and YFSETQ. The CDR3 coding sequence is TGCGCCAGCAGCCTTTCGACAGGGGGCAGTGAGCAGTTCTTC. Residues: CASSLSTGGSEQFF. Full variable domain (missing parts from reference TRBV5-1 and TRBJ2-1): KAGVTQTPRYLIKTRGQQVTLSCSPISGHRSVSWYQQTPGQGLQFLFEYFSETQRNKGNFPGRFSGRQFSNSRSEMNVSTLELGDSALYLCASSLSTGGSEQFFGPGTRLTVL.

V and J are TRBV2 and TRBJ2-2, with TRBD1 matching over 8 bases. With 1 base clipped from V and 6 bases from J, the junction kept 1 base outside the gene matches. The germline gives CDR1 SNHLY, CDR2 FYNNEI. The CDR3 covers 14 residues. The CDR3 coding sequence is TGTGCCAGCAGTGAAGTCAGGGGGCCCGGGGAGCTGTTTTTT. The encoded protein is CASSEVRGPGELFF.

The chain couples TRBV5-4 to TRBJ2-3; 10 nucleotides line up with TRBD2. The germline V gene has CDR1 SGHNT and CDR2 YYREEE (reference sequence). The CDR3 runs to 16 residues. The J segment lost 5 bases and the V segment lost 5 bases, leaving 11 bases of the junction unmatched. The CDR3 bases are TGTGCCAGCAGATCCAGGGCTAGCGGGAGAGGAGATACGCAGTATTTT. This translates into CASRSRASGRGDTQYF.

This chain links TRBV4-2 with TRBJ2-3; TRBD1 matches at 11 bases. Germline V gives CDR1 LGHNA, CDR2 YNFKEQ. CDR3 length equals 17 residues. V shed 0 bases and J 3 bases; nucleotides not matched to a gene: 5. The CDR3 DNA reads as TGTGCCAGCAGCCAAGATTTGGGACAGGGGGGAACAGATACGCAGTATTTT. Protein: CASSQDLGQGGTDTQYF.

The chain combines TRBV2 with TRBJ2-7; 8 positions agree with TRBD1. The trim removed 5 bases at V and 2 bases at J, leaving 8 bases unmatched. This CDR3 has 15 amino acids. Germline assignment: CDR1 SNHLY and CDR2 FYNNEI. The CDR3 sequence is CASSSGQGITYEQYF. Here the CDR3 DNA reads TGTGCCAGCAGTTCCGGACAGGGTATAACCTACGAGCAGTACTTC.

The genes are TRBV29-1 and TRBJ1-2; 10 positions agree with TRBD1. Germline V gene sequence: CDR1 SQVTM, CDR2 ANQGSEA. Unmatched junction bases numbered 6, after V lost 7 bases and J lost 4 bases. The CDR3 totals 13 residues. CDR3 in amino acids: CSATGTGAYGYTF. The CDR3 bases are TGCAGCGCTACGGGGACAGGGGCCTATGGCTACACCTTC.

The CDR3 bases are TGTGCCAGCAGCTCCAGACAGGGGGATGGCTACACCTTC. This gives the protein CASSSRQGDGYTF. This chain joins TRBV7-9 and TRBJ1-2, with 9 bases identical to TRBD1. This CDR3 comprises 13 residues. Germline CDR1 SEHNR, CDR2 FQNEAQ (reference sequence). V lost 4 bases, J lost 6 bases, and 3 bases stayed unmatched.

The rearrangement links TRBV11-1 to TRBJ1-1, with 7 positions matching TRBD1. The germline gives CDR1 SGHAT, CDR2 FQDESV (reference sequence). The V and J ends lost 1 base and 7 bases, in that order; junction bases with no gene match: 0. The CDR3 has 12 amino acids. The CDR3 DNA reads TGTGCCAGCAGCTTAGACAGGGGTGAAGCTTTCTTT. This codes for CASSLDRGEAFF.

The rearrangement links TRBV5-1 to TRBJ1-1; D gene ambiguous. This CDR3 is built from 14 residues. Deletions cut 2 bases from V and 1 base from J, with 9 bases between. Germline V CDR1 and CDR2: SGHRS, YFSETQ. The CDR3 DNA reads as TGCGCCAGCAGCTTTCGCGGGCCGAACACTGAAGCTTTCTTT. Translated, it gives CASSFRGPNTEAFF.

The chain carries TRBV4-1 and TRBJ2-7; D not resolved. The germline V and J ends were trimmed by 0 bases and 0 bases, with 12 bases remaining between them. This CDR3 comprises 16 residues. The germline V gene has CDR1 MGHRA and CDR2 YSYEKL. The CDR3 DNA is TGCGCCAGCAGCCAAGATGGAGCAGGCGTCTCCTACGAGCAGTACTTC. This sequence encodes CASSQDGAGVSYEQYF.

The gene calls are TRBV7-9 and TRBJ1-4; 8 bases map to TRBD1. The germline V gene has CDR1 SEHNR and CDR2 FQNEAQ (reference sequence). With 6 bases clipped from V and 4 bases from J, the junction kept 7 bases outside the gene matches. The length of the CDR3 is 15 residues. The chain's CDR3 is CASSFDRGRNEKLFF. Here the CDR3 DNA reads TGTGCCAGCAGTTTTGACAGGGGTCGTAATGAAAAACTGTTTTTT.